Following are 2 T cell receptor beta chains from one sample sequenced in a study of blood T cell repertoires in COVID-19. The protocol was immunoSEQ multiplex PCR, while the TCRdb copy is restricted to in-frame clones and leaves out a portion. The sample records a few hundred thousand clones, 85% to 90% being singletons. The source material was peripheral blood. The source is a man aged 60 to 69 who had recovered from COVID-19.

The chain has TRBV3-1 (or the pseudogene TRBV3-2) and TRBJ2-3, with TRBD2 matching over 14 bases. V was pared by 4 bases and J by 4 bases, with 4 bases of the junction left unmatched. The CDR3 has 16 amino acids. Per germline, CDR1 LGHDT and CDR2 YNNKEL (reference sequence). As DNA, the CDR3 is TGTGCCAGCAGCCTTGGGACTAGCGGGAGTGCAGATACGCAGTATTTT. This translates into CASSLGTSGSADTQYF.

This clone was recorded once. The chain couples TRBV18 to TRBJ2-3; the D gene is possibly TRBD1 (6 bases). The CDR3 is 16 residues long. Germline V CDR1 and CDR2: KGHSH, LQKENI. V lost 1 base and J lost 3, with 14 bases in between. Here the CDR3 reads CASSPRPTGSTDTQYF. CDR3 DNA sequence: TGTGCCAGCTCACCACGGCCGACAGGATCGACAGATACGCAGTATTTT. The complete variable domain, with remaining parts taken from reference TRBV18 and TRBJ2-3, reads NAGVMQNPRHLVRRRGQEARLRCSPMKGHSHVYWYRQLPEEGLKFMVYLQKENIIDESGMPKERFSAEFPKEGPSILRIQQVVRGDSAAYFCASSPRPTGSTDTQYFGPGTRLTVL.